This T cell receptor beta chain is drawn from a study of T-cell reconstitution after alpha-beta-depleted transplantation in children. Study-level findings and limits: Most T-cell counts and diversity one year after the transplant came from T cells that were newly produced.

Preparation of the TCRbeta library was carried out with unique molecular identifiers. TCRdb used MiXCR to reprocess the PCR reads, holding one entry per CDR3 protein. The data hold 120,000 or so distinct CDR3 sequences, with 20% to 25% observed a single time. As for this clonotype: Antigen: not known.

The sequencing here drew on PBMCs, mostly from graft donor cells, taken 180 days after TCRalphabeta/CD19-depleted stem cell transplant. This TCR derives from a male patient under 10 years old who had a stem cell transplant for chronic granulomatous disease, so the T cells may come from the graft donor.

CDR3 region: CSVRQPSEAFF. DNA for the CDR3: TGCAGCGTGCGACAGCCCTCGGAAGCTTTCTTT. This chain links TRBV29-1 with TRBJ1-1; D is perhaps TRBD1 (5 bases). CDR1 and CDR2 (germline): SQVTM, ANQGSEA. With 6 bases removed from V and 8 bases from J, the gap between germline ends came to 13 bases. The CDR3 runs to 11 residues. Full variable domain (rest looked up from reference TRBV29-1 and TRBJ1-1): SAVISQKPSRDICQRGTSLTIQCQVDSQVTMMFWYRQQPGQSLTLIATANQGSEATYESGFVIDKFPISRPNLTFSTLTVSNMSPEDSSIYLCSVRQPSEAFFGQGTRLTVV.